The rows below give T cell receptor beta chains drawn from one sample of a study of cytomegalovirus exposure and HLA in healthy donors. Generated by immunoSEQ multiplex PCR, the TCRdb table keeps only in-frame clones and is missing some. The table lists approximately 100,000 clones, approximately 93% of them singletons, with about 1.1% in the top ten. The sample consisted of PBMCs. Receptors originate from a woman aged 25 to 39 in good health and CMV-seropositive. Each CDR3 is given with its conserved first and last residue. Fields, in order: J gene, D gene, CDR3 length, clone size, V gene, CDR3 protein, CDR3 DNA. A D gene is named only where the DNA matches it firmly. Size tells how often a clone was seen (once, few, many) or the class of an expanded clone, and some rows leave it out.

TRBJ2-1 TRBD2 13 NA TRBV7-9 CASSHPGLVEQFF TGTGCCAGCAGCCACCCGGGACTAGTCGAGCAGTTCTTC
TRBJ2-7 NA 14 once TRBV6-1 CASSEATGIYEQYF TGTGCCAGCAGTGAGGCGACAGGCATCTACGAGCAGTACTTC
TRBJ1-3 NA 12 NA TRBV6-4 CARQGSGNTIYF TGTGCCAGACAGGGTTCTGGAAACACCATATATTTT
TRBJ2-7 TRBD2 17 NA TRBV4-1 CASSQGTSGAPSYEQYF TGCGCCAGCAGCCAAGGGACTAGCGGGGCGCCCTCCTACGAGCAGTACTTC
TRBJ2-5 TRBD2 13 NA TRBV2 CASSELADETQYF TGTGCCAGCAGTGAACTAGCGGATGAGACCCAGTACTTC
TRBJ1-5 NA 13 few TRBV30 CAWSVAEVEPQHF TGTGCCTGGAGTGTCGCAGAGGTGGAGCCCCAGCATTTT
TRBJ1-1 TRBD1 15 NA TRBV2 CASRIRDRGLTEAFF TGTGCCAGCAGGATCCGGGACAGGGGGCTCACTGAAGCTTTCTTT
TRBJ2-3 TRBD2 15 NA TRBV28 CASISSGTPEDTQYF TGTGCCAGCATCTCAAGCGGGACCCCGGAAGATACGCAGTATTTT
TRBJ2-1 NA 16 once TRBV27 CASSDGRRASYNEQFF TGTGCCAGCAGTGACGGCCGGAGGGCCTCCTACAATGAGCAGTTCTTC
TRBJ1-5 TRBD1 16 NA TRBV6-6 CASSRSDRVVRQPQHF TGTGCCAGCAGTAGGAGTGACAGGGTTGTCAGACAGCCCCAGCATTTT
TRBJ2-7 NA 13 NA TRBV4-1 CASSQVGSHEQYF TGCGCCAGCAGCCAAGTCGGGAGCCACGAGCAGTACTTC
TRBJ2-5 NA 13 NA TRBV27 CASSLGAWETQYF TGTGCCAGCAGTTTAGGGGCTTGGGAGACCCAGTACTTC
TRBJ2-7 NA 16 NA TRBV5-1 CASSYALRGVDYEQYF TGCGCCAGCAGCTACGCGCTCAGGGGGGTGGACTACGAGCAGTACTTC
TRBJ1-2 TRBD1 16 NA TRBV2 CASSEADRAPPTGHTF TGTGCCAGCAGTGAAGCGGACAGGGCACCTCCGACGGGGCACACCTTC
TRBJ2-7 NA 14 once TRBV19 CASSIGAVAYEQYF TGTGCCAGTAGTATAGGGGCAGTTGCCTACGAGCAGTACTTC
TRBJ2-7 NA 13 NA TRBV15 CATRHYDHFEQYF TGTGCCACCAGACACTACGACCACTTCGAGCAGTACTTC
TRBJ1-3 TRBD1 18 NA TRBV28 CASRERDRGISSGNTIYF TGTGCCAGTCGAGAGCGGGACAGGGGGATATCCTCTGGAAACACCATATATTTT
TRBJ2-7 TRBD2 15 few TRBV28 CASSTERESRYEQYF TGTGCCAGCAGTACTGAGCGGGAGAGTCGCTACGAGCAGTACTTC
TRBJ2-1 TRBD2 16 NA TRBV5-4 CASSLVRVAGNNEQFF TGTGCCAGCAGCTTGGTTAGGGTAGCGGGAAACAATGAGCAGTTCTTC
TRBJ2-2 TRBD1 18 NA TRBV2 CASRSRGLWGPNTGELFF TGTGCCAGCAGGAGCAGGGGGCTCTGGGGACCGAACACCGGGGAGCTGTTTTTT
TRBJ2-1 NA 12 once TRBV6-5 CASRDPSGGQFF TGTGCCAGCAGGGACCCGTCCGGGGGGCAGTTCTTC
TRBJ2-3 NA 15 NA TRBV28 CASSLLQRVTDTQYF TGTGCCAGCAGTTTATTACAGCGGGTCACAGATACGCAGTATTTT
TRBJ1-5 NA 14 NA TRBV12-1 CASRSDRGGQPQHF TGTGCCAGCAGGTCGGACAGGGGAGGTCAGCCCCAGCATTTT
TRBJ1-5 TRBD1 14 NA TRBV19 CASTGQYSNQPQHF TGTGCCAGTACGGGACAGTATAGCAATCAGCCCCAGCATTTT
TRBJ2-1 NA 13 NA TRBV4-3 CASSLDSYNEQFF TGCGCCAGCAGCCTAGACAGCTACAATGAGCAGTTCTTC
TRBJ1-2 TRBD1 13 NA TRBV30 CAWREDRVNGYTF TGTGCCTGGAGGGAAGACAGGGTGAATGGCTACACCTTC
TRBJ2-7 NA 12 once TRBV2 CASRAVTYEQYF TGTGCCAGCAGGGCGGTAACCTACGAGCAGTACTTC
TRBJ2-7 NA 14 once TRBV7-6 CASSLDEGSYEQYF TGTGCCAGCAGCTTAGACGAGGGCTCCTACGAGCAGTACTTC
TRBJ2-2 TRBD2 15 NA TRBV18 CASSRTSVPTGELFF TGTGCCAGCTCCCGAACTAGCGTTCCCACCGGGGAGCTGTTTTTT
TRBJ1-2 TRBD1 14 NA TRBV27 CASRSTGVIYGYTF TGTGCCAGCAGATCGACAGGGGTTATCTATGGCTACACCTTC
TRBJ2-1 TRBD2 16 NA TRBV11-3 CASSLGLAGGYNEQFF TGTGCCAGCAGCTTAGGACTAGCGGGAGGCTACAATGAGCAGTTCTTC
TRBJ2-5 TRBD2 15 NA TRBV4-3 CASSQVTSGQETQYF TGCGCCAGCAGCCAAGTGACTAGCGGCCAAGAGACCCAGTACTTC
TRBJ1-6 TRBD1 13 NA TRBV28 CASMTGGYSPLHF TGTGCCAGCATGACAGGGGGCTATTCACCCCTCCACTTT
TRBJ2-6 TRBD2 19 few TRBV4-3 CASSTGTSGSAGGANVLTF TGCGCCAGCAGCACCGGGACTAGCGGGAGCGCGGGTGGGGCCAACGTCCTGACTTTC
TRBJ1-2 NA 15 NA TRBV7-2 CASSLFSAGQLGYTF TGTGCCAGCAGCTTATTCTCTGCAGGGCAACTGGGGTACACCTTC
TRBJ2-3 NA 16 once TRBV7-9 CASSPSQVQSTDTQYF TGTGCCAGCAGCCCAAGCCAGGTACAAAGCACAGATACGCAGTATTTT
TRBJ2-1 NA 15 NA TRBV6-5 CASSYDGGSYNEQFF TGTGCCAGCAGTTACGATGGAGGCTCCTACAATGAGCAGTTCTTC
TRBJ2-7 NA 15 NA TRBV28 CASSNPLATSYEQYF TGTGCCAGCAGTAACCCCCTAGCTACCTCCTACGAGCAGTACTTC
TRBJ1-5 NA 15 once TRBV6-5 CASSQPHKRSQPQHF TGTGCCAGCAGTCAACCCCACAAACGAAGTCAGCCCCAGCATTTT
TRBJ2-7 NA 14 NA TRBV5-1 CASSSQGSLGEQYF TGCGCCAGCAGCTCGCAGGGTTCATTGGGCGAGCAGTACTTC
TRBJ2-7 NA 12 NA TRBV28 CASTGLAYEQYF TGTGCCAGCACTGGACTTGCCTACGAGCAGTACTTC
TRBJ2-2 NA 15 NA TRBV18 CASSLTTPNTGELFF TGTGCCAGCTCACTTACTACCCCTAATACCGGGGAGCTGTTTTTT
TRBJ2-4 TRBD2 15 NA TRBV6-5 CASSFRRGAKNIQYF TGTGCCAGCAGTTTCAGGCGGGGGGCCAAAAACATTCAGTACTTC
TRBJ2-1 NA 16 NA TRBV1 CTSSQDSRAARNEQFF TGCACCAGCAGCCAGGACTCGAGGGCCGCGCGCAATGAGCAGTTCTTC
TRBJ2-7 TRBD1 15 NA TRBV28 CASRFRQGAYYEQYF TGTGCCAGCAGGTTCCGACAGGGGGCCTACTACGAGCAGTACTTC
TRBJ2-5 TRBD1 12 NA TRBV28 CATTGWGETQYF TGTGCCACGACAGGGTGGGGGGAGACCCAGTACTTC
TRBJ2-5 NA 16 NA TRBV5-6 CASSLERQRGQETQYF TGTGCCAGCAGCTTGGAAAGACAGAGGGGGCAAGAGACCCAGTACTTC
TRBJ1-1 TRBD1 14 NA TRBV5-1 CASSLAGQATEAFF TGCGCCAGCAGCTTGGCGGGACAGGCCACTGAAGCTTTCTTT
TRBJ2-3 NA 15 NA TRBV7-2 CASSLTPREADTQYF TGTGCCAGCAGCTTAACCCCCAGGGAGGCAGATACGCAGTATTTT
TRBJ2-2 NA 17 NA TRBV28 CASSGPGLRANTGELFF TGTGCCAGCAGTGGACCCGGACTACGTGCGAACACCGGGGAGCTGTTTTTT
TRBJ2-7 NA 14 NA TRBV13 CASSYQGNSYEQYF TGTGCCAGCAGCTATCAGGGGAACTCCTACGAGCAGTACTTC
TRBJ1-4 NA 14 NA TRBV6-5 CASSRTGSGEKLFF TGTGCCAGCAGCAGAACAGGGTCTGGTGAAAAACTGTTTTTT
TRBJ2-2 TRBD2 17 NA TRBV13 CASSSWGLAEVTGELFF TGTGCCAGCAGCTCGTGGGGACTAGCGGAGGTCACCGGGGAGCTGTTTTTT
TRBJ2-7 TRBD2 15 NA TRBV11-2 CASSPDLAGAYEQYF TGTGCCAGCAGCCCCGATCTAGCGGGAGCATACGAGCAGTACTTC
TRBJ1-1 NA 12 NA TRBV28 CASSSRPRQAFF TGTGCCAGCAGTTCCCGACCGCGGCAAGCTTTCTTT
TRBJ1-2 TRBD1 18 NA TRBV5-1 CASSPRPRGPPGAYGYTF TGCGCCAGCAGCCCTCGGCCGAGGGGGCCCCCGGGAGCCTATGGCTACACCTTC
TRBJ2-1 TRBD2 15 NA TRBV5-4 CASSLGRLAGGEQFF TGTGCCAGCAGCTTGGGGCGTCTAGCGGGAGGTGAGCAGTTCTTC
TRBJ2-6 NA 19 NA TRBV28 CASSPQTVKASSGANVLTF TGTGCCAGCAGTCCTCAGACAGTCAAAGCCTCCTCTGGGGCCAACGTCCTGACTTTC
TRBJ1-1 NA 14 NA TRBV11-2 CASSSRQPNTEAFF TGTGCCAGCAGCTCCAGACAGCCCAACACTGAAGCTTTCTTT